One T cell receptor (beta chain) is described in this entry. The target antigen is unknown. The record originates from a study of CD8 T cells in ankylosing spondylitis. Germline V CDR1 and CDR2: SGHRS, YFSETQ. V was cut by 6 bases and J by 7 bases, with 19 bases left in between. The CDR3 contains 15 residues. Study conclusions and caveats: A motif of 7 to 9 highly homologous TCR beta variants was seen as apparently characteristic of ankylosing spondylitis blood. Prior literature has documented some motif variants in synovial fluid and blood from reactive arthritis. Significant enrichment of disease-linked clones was reportedly seen in matched ankylosing spondylitis synovial fluid.

One entry per CDR3 protein, called by TCRdb with MiXCR from the 5' RACE reads. Of about 500,000 distinct CDR3 sequences in the sample, about an eighth were seen once. This TCR derives from a male donor with ankylosing spondylitis. The source material was blood, either unsorted or a sorted T cell fraction (not recorded which). The chain links TRBV5-1 to TRBJ2-2, with D unresolved. The CDR3 region has the DNA TGCGCCAGCATCCTAGGACCCAGAGAACACGGGGAGCTGTTTTTT. Amino acid sequence: CASILGPREHGELFF.